Presented here are 2 T cell receptor beta chains from one specimen sequenced in a study of T cells after yellow fever vaccination. One entry per CDR3 protein results from TCRdb running MiXCR on the 5' RACE reads. The sample has roughly 500,000 distinct CDR3 sequences; under 25% are singletons. The sequenced sample was PBMCs, obtained 15 days after the yellow fever booster vaccination. These receptors were obtained from a man in his thirties or forties who received the YFV17D yellow fever vaccine.

The chain employs TRBV4-2 and TRBJ2-2, with 10 bases aligning to TRBD2. The length of the CDR3 is 18 residues. Germline CDR1 and CDR2: LGHNA and YNFKEQ. The V segment lost 0 bases and the J segment 3 bases; nucleotides outside the gene matches: 7. The CDR3 DNA sequence: TGTGCCAGCAGCCAAGATTGGTCTAGCGGGAGTCACACCGGGGAGCTGTTTTTT. Encoded protein: CASSQDWSSGSHTGELFF.

In this sample, this clonotype turned up once. The rearrangement joins TRBV12-3 or TRBV12-4 to TRBJ2-7; 11 bases are a match to TRBD1. The V segment lost 4 bases and the J segment 7 bases; nucleotides outside the gene matches: 6. The length of the CDR3 is 14 residues. The DNA for the CDR3 is TGTGCCAGCAGTTGGAGGACAGGGGGCGGGGAGCAGTACTTC. Amino acids: CASSWRTGGGEQYF.